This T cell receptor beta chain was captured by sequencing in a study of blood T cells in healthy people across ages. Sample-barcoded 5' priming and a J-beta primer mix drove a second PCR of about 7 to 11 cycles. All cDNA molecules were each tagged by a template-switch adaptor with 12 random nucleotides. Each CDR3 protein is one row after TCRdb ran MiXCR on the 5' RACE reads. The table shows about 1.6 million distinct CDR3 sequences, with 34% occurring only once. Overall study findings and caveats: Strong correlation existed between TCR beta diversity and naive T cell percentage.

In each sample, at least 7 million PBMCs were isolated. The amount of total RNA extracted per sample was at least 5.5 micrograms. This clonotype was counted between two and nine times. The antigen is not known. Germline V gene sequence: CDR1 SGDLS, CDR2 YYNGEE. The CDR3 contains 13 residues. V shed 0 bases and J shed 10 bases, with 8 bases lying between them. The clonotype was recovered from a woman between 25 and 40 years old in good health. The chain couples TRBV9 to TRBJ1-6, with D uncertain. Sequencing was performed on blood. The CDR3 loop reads CASSVEDESPLHF. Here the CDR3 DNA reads TGTGCCAGCAGCGTAGAGGACGAGTCACCCCTCCACTTT.